These T cell receptor beta chains were read from a single sample in a study of beta chain features in type 1 diabetes. TCRdb's copy holds only in-frame clones and misses some; the assay was immunoSEQ multiplex PCR. The table lists about 340,000 clones, roughly 13% of them singletons. The specimen was naive CD4+ T cells from blood. The receptors derive from a woman between 18 and 29 years old with type 1 diabetes. Each CDR3 is given with its conserved first and last residue. The order of the fields is V gene, clone size, D gene, J gene, CDR3 DNA, CDR3 protein. A D gene is named only where the DNA matches it firmly. Some rows have no size entry. The others give once, few or many, or a class for an expanded clone.

v_gene: TRBV27; abundance: NA; d_gene: NA; j_gene: TRBJ2-1; CDR3nt: TGTGCCAGCAGTCCTAGACTTTGGTCCTACAATGAGCAGTTCTTC; CDR3aa: CASSPRLWSYNEQFF
v_gene: TRBV4-2; abundance: few; d_gene: TRBD2; j_gene: TRBJ2-1; CDR3nt: TGTGCCAGCAGCCTCTACTTTAGCGGGGACAATGAGCAGTTCTTC; CDR3aa: CASSLYFSGDNEQFF
v_gene: TRBV5-4; abundance: few; d_gene: TRBD2; j_gene: TRBJ2-1; CDR3nt: TGTGCCAGCAGCCTGACTAGCGGAAGCTCCTACAATGAGCAGTTCTTC; CDR3aa: CASSLTSGSSYNEQFF
v_gene: TRBV1; abundance: few; d_gene: NA; j_gene: TRBJ2-1; CDR3nt: TGCACCAGCAGCCCGGGGACTAGCTCCTACAATGAGCAGTTCTTC; CDR3aa: CTSSPGTSSYNEQFF
v_gene: TRBV14; abundance: few; d_gene: NA; j_gene: TRBJ1-2; CDR3nt: TGTGCCAGCAGCCAAGATACGGTTCCGCGCGGCTACACCTTC; CDR3aa: CASSQDTVPRGYTF
v_gene: TRBV5-1; abundance: many; d_gene: NA; j_gene: TRBJ1-1; CDR3nt: TGCGCCAGCAGCTTGTTATGGGCGAACACTGAAGCTTTCTTT; CDR3aa: CASSLLWANTEAFF
v_gene: TRBV5-1; abundance: NA; d_gene: NA; j_gene: TRBJ2-1; CDR3nt: TGCGCCAGCAGCCGCCACTCGACTAGCTCCTACAATGAGCAGTTCTTC; CDR3aa: CASSRHSTSSYNEQFF
v_gene: TRBV19; abundance: NA; d_gene: NA; j_gene: TRBJ2-1; CDR3nt: TGTGCCAGTAGGGACTCTAGGATTCTCTACAATGAGCAGTTCTTC; CDR3aa: CASRDSRILYNEQFF
v_gene: TRBV9; abundance: few; d_gene: TRBD1; j_gene: TRBJ2-1; CDR3nt: TGTGCCAGCAGCGGCCGGGACAGGGGTTCCTACAATGAGCAGTTCTTC; CDR3aa: CASSGRDRGSYNEQFF
v_gene: TRBV7-2; abundance: NA; d_gene: NA; j_gene: TRBJ2-5; CDR3nt: TGTGCCAGCAGCTTGGGGGGGGCGGCTGGGGAGACCCAGTACTTC; CDR3aa: CASSLGGAAGETQYF
v_gene: TRBV7-2; abundance: NA; d_gene: TRBD2; j_gene: TRBJ2-5; CDR3nt: TGTGCCAGCAGCTTACGACTAGCGGGAGAGACCCAGTACTTC; CDR3aa: CASSLRLAGETQYF
v_gene: TRBV11-2; abundance: NA; d_gene: TRBD1; j_gene: TRBJ2-3; CDR3nt: TGTGCCAGCAGCCCCTACAGGGGGCAAGGAACAGATACGCAGTATTTT; CDR3aa: CASSPYRGQGTDTQYF
v_gene: TRBV7-9; abundance: few; d_gene: NA; j_gene: TRBJ2-3; CDR3nt: TGTGCCAGCAGCTTTGACTTGAGTGGCACAGATACGCAGTATTTT; CDR3aa: CASSFDLSGTDTQYF
v_gene: TRBV6-6; abundance: NA; d_gene: NA; j_gene: TRBJ2-2; CDR3nt: TGTGCCAGCCGTACGGGGTGGGGTGCCGGGGAGCTGTTTTTT; CDR3aa: CASRTGWGAGELFF
v_gene: TRBV19; abundance: few; d_gene: TRBD2; j_gene: TRBJ2-1; CDR3nt: TGTGCCAGTAGTATCGCTAGCGGGAGTTTCAATGAGCAGTTCTTC; CDR3aa: CASSIASGSFNEQFF
v_gene: TRBV19; abundance: NA; d_gene: TRBD2; j_gene: TRBJ2-7; CDR3nt: TGTGCCAGTAGCCGGGGACTAGCGGACTCCTACGAGCAGTACTTC; CDR3aa: CASSRGLADSYEQYF
v_gene: TRBV29-1; abundance: few; d_gene: NA; j_gene: TRBJ2-3; CDR3nt: TGCAGCGTTGAAGAGGAGGGGGGGGTGACAGATACGCAGTATTTT; CDR3aa: CSVEEEGGVTDTQYF
v_gene: TRBV19; abundance: few; d_gene: TRBD1; j_gene: TRBJ1-1; CDR3nt: TGTGCCAGTACTAGCGTAAGGACAGGGAGCACTGAAGCTTTCTTT; CDR3aa: CASTSVRTGSTEAFF
v_gene: TRBV28; abundance: NA; d_gene: NA; j_gene: TRBJ2-3; CDR3nt: TGTGCCAGCAGCTCCCTAGGGGGCACAGATACGCAGTATTTT; CDR3aa: CASSSLGGTDTQYF
v_gene: TRBV7-2; abundance: NA; d_gene: TRBD1; j_gene: TRBJ1-5; CDR3nt: TGTGCCAGCAGCTTAGGAGGGACAGCCCATCAGCCCCAGCATTTT; CDR3aa: CASSLGGTAHQPQHF
v_gene: TRBV18; abundance: few; d_gene: NA; j_gene: TRBJ1-1; CDR3nt: TGTGCCAGCTCACGACCCTACACTGAAGCTTTCTTT; CDR3aa: CASSRPYTEAFF
v_gene: TRBV30; abundance: NA; d_gene: TRBD1; j_gene: TRBJ1-1; CDR3nt: TGTGCCTGGAGTCGGGACAGGGGGCTCGCTGAAGCTTTCTTT; CDR3aa: CAWSRDRGLAEAFF
v_gene: TRBV4-1; abundance: NA; d_gene: TRBD1; j_gene: TRBJ1-5; CDR3nt: TGCGCCAGCAGTCGGATTGGACAGGTGGGCAATCAGCCCCAGCATTTT; CDR3aa: CASSRIGQVGNQPQHF
v_gene: TRBV5-6; abundance: NA; d_gene: NA; j_gene: TRBJ1-1; CDR3nt: TGTGCCAGCAGCTTGGGAGGAGAAGCTTTCTTT; CDR3aa: CASSLGGEAFF
v_gene: TRBV7-3; abundance: NA; d_gene: NA; j_gene: TRBJ2-5; CDR3nt: TGTGCCAGCAGCCACAGGTCCGCAGAGACCCAGTACTTC; CDR3aa: CASSHRSAETQYF
v_gene: TRBV6-1; abundance: few; d_gene: TRBD1; j_gene: TRBJ1-2; CDR3nt: TGTGCCAGCAGTGGGACAGGGGGCTTAGGCGGCTACACCTTC; CDR3aa: CASSGTGGLGGYTF
v_gene: TRBV29-1; abundance: NA; d_gene: NA; j_gene: TRBJ2-4; CDR3nt: TGCAGCGTTACAGGGCGCCTAGCCAAAAACATTCAGTACTTC; CDR3aa: CSVTGRLAKNIQYF
v_gene: TRBV4-1; abundance: NA; d_gene: NA; j_gene: TRBJ1-2; CDR3nt: TGCGCCAGCAGCCAATACCCCCCCCCGGGGGGGGGCTACACCTTC; CDR3aa: CASSQYPPPGGGYTF
v_gene: TRBV7-6; abundance: NA; d_gene: NA; j_gene: TRBJ2-5; CDR3nt: TGTGCCAGCAGCTCCACAGGCCCCGGGACCCAGTACTTC; CDR3aa: CASSSTGPGTQYF
v_gene: TRBV4-3; abundance: NA; d_gene: TRBD1; j_gene: TRBJ2-1; CDR3nt: TGCGCCAGCAGCCAAGAAGCAGGGGGCGTCACCTACAATGAGCAGTTCTTC; CDR3aa: CASSQEAGGVTYNEQFF
v_gene: TRBV7-7; abundance: few; d_gene: NA; j_gene: TRBJ2-5; CDR3nt: TGTGCCAGCAGCTCTGCGGGGCCCCAAGAGACCCAGTACTTC; CDR3aa: CASSSAGPQETQYF
v_gene: TRBV27; abundance: NA; d_gene: TRBD2; j_gene: TRBJ2-7; CDR3nt: TGTGCCAGCAGTTTCCGCCGACTAGCGGGAGGGCCCTACGAGCAGTACTTC; CDR3aa: CASSFRRLAGGPYEQYF
v_gene: TRBV29-1; abundance: NA; d_gene: NA; j_gene: TRBJ2-3; CDR3nt: TGCAGCGGAGAGGGGGTCACAGATACGCAGTATTTT; CDR3aa: CSGEGVTDTQYF
v_gene: TRBV7-2; abundance: few; d_gene: TRBD2; j_gene: TRBJ2-3; CDR3nt: TGTGCCAGCAGCACCCAAGGGACTAGTCTTACCCCGCAGTATTTT; CDR3aa: CASSTQGTSLTPQYF
v_gene: TRBV10-3; abundance: few; d_gene: NA; j_gene: TRBJ1-1; CDR3nt: TGTGCCATCAGTGTGCAGGGAACGACGACTGAAGCTTTCTTT; CDR3aa: CAISVQGTTTEAFF
v_gene: TRBV4-3; abundance: NA; d_gene: TRBD1; j_gene: TRBJ1-1; CDR3nt: TGCGCCAGCAGCCACGCCCCGGGACAGATGAACACTGAAGCTTTCTTT; CDR3aa: CASSHAPGQMNTEAFF
v_gene: TRBV7-6; abundance: NA; d_gene: TRBD1; j_gene: TRBJ2-1; CDR3nt: TGTGCCAGCAGCCCTCCCGGGACAGGGAACAATGAGCAGTTCTTC; CDR3aa: CASSPPGTGNNEQFF
v_gene: TRBV2; abundance: NA; d_gene: NA; j_gene: TRBJ1-5; CDR3nt: TGTGCCAGCAACCCAGGTATCAATCAGCCCCAGCATTTT; CDR3aa: CASNPGINQPQHF
v_gene: TRBV18; abundance: NA; d_gene: NA; j_gene: TRBJ1-5; CDR3nt: TGTGCCAGCTCACCACCCTCGAGCGCTTTGGCCCAGCATTTT; CDR3aa: CASSPPSSALAQHF
v_gene: TRBV5-4; abundance: few; d_gene: TRBD2; j_gene: TRBJ2-3; CDR3nt: TGTGCCAGCAGCCTGGGAGGACTAGCGGTGGATACGCAGTATTTT; CDR3aa: CASSLGGLAVDTQYF
v_gene: TRBV10-3; abundance: few; d_gene: NA; j_gene: TRBJ2-5; CDR3nt: TGTGCCATCAGTGATCCTAGCGTCGGTCACCAAGAGACCCAGTACTTC; CDR3aa: CAISDPSVGHQETQYF
v_gene: TRBV30; abundance: NA; d_gene: NA; j_gene: TRBJ1-5; CDR3nt: TGTGCCTGGAGTGTAATGGTCGGGCAGCCCCAGCATTTT; CDR3aa: CAWSVMVGQPQHF
v_gene: TRBV28; abundance: few; d_gene: NA; j_gene: TRBJ1-1; CDR3nt: TGTGCCAGCAGTTTATTGGGCCGGCGGAACACTGAAGCTTTCTTT; CDR3aa: CASSLLGRRNTEAFF
v_gene: TRBV11-2; abundance: few; d_gene: TRBD2; j_gene: TRBJ2-3; CDR3nt: TGTGCCAGCAGCTTAGGAGCAAGCGGGACGACAGATACGCAGTATTTT; CDR3aa: CASSLGASGTTDTQYF
v_gene: TRBV19; abundance: NA; d_gene: NA; j_gene: TRBJ1-2; CDR3nt: TGTGCCAGTAGCGGCAGGGGATATGGCTACACCTTC; CDR3aa: CASSGRGYGYTF
v_gene: TRBV6-5; abundance: few; d_gene: NA; j_gene: TRBJ1-1; CDR3nt: TGTGCGCTCCGTATAGTGTACACTGAAGCTTTCTTT; CDR3aa: CALRIVYTEAFF
v_gene: TRBV5-1; abundance: NA; d_gene: TRBD1; j_gene: TRBJ1-2; CDR3nt: TGCGCCAGCCGCCACCCGGACAGGGAGCGTTCTGATGGCTACACCTTC; CDR3aa: CASRHPDRERSDGYTF
v_gene: TRBV27; abundance: NA; d_gene: NA; j_gene: TRBJ2-3; CDR3nt: TGTGCCAGCAGTTTGAGAGCCACAGGGCGGGGGCACACAGATACGCAGTATTTT; CDR3aa: CASSLRATGRGHTDTQYF
v_gene: TRBV5-4; abundance: NA; d_gene: TRBD2; j_gene: TRBJ2-1; CDR3nt: TGTGCCAGCAGAACGGGCCTAGCGGGCGGGCCGTACAATGAGCAGTTCTTC; CDR3aa: CASRTGLAGGPYNEQFF